This T cell receptor (beta chain) stems from a study of T cells in Graves' hyperthyroidism and ophthalmopathy. There are 16 residues in the CDR3. CDR1 is SGHTA, CDR2 FQGNSA, per germline. The ends lost 4 bases at V and 2 bases at J; junction bases unmatched: 8. TCR beta CDR3 sequences were amplified from RNA transcripts. The primer set for the first-round RT-PCR of the TCR CDR3 was HTBI. TCRdb processed the multiplex PCR reads anew with MiXCR; each CDR3 protein has one entry. Among 500,000 or so distinct CDR3 sequences listed, more than 15% were seen once. This sequence was found in a woman aged 18-29 years with Graves' ophthalmopathy. The rearrangement links TRBV7-2 to TRBJ2-3; 8 positions agree with TRBD2. What was sequenced was blood. The CDR3 is CASSSLAGPTTDTQYF. The CDR3 DNA follows: TGTGCCAGCAGCTCATTAGCGGGGCCGACCACAGATACGCAGTATTTT.